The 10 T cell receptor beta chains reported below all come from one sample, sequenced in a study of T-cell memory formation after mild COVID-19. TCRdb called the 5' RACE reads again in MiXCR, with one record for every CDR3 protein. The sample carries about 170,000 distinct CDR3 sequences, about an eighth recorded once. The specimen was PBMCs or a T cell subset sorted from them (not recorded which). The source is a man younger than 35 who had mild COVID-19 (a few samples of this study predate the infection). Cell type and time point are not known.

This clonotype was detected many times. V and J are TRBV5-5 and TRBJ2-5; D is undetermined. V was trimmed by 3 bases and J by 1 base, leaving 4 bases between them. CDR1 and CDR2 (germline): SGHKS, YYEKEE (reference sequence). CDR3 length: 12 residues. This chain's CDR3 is CASSWPQETQYF. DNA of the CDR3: TGTGCCAGCAGCTGGCCCCAAGAGACCCAGTACTTC.

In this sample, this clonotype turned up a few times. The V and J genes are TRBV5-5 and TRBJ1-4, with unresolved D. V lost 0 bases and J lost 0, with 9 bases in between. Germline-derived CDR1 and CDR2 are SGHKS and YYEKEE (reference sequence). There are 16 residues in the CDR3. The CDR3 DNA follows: TGTGCCAGCAGCTTGGAAACTCAGACAACTAATGAAAAACTGTTTTTT. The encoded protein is CASSLETQTTNEKLFF.

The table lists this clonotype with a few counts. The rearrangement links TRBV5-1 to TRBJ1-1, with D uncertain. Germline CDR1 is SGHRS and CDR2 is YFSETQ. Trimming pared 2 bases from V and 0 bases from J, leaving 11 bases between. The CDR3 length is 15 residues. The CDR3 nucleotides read TGCGCCAGCAGCTTCCAGGACGGCATGAACACTGAAGCTTTCTTT. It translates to CASSFQDGMNTEAFF.

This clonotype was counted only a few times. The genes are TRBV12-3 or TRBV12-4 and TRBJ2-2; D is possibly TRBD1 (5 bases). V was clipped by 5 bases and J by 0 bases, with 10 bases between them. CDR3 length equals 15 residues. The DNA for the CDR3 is TGTGCCAGCAGTACGCAGGGCCCGAACACCGGGGAGCTGTTTTTT. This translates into CASSTQGPNTGELFF.

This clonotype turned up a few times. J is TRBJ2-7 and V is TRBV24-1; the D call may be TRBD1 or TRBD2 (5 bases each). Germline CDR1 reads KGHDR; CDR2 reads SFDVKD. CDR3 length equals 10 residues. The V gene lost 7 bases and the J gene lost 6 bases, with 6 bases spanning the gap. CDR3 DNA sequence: TGTGCCACCAGGAGGGGCGAGCAGTACGTC. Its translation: CATRRGEQYV.

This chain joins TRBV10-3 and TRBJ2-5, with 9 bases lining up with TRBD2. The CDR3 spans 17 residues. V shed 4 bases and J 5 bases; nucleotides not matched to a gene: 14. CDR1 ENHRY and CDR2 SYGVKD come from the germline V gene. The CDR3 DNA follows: TGTGCCATCAGTGTACCTTGGCTAGCGGGGCTCTGGGAGACCCAGTACTTC. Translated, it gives CAISVPWLAGLWETQYF.

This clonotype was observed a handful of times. CDR3 sequence (DNA): TGTGCCAGCAGAGGCCCGGCAGGGGCGGGAAAACTGTTTTTT. Protein: CASRGPAGAGKLFF. This chain connects TRBV2 to TRBJ1-4; maybe TRBD1 (6 bases). In germline, CDR1 is SNHLY, CDR2 FYNNEI. Trimming cost V 6 bases and J 10 bases, with 18 bases left between them. The CDR3 contains 14 residues.

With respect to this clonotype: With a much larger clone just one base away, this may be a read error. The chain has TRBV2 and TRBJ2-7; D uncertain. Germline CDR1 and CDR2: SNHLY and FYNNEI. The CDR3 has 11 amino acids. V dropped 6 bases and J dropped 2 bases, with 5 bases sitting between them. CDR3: CASSWAYEQYF. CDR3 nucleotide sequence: TGTGCCAGCAGCTGGGCCTACGAGCAGTACTTC.

The DNA of the CDR3 is TGTGCCAGTAGTATCGACGGGGGTTTTAAGCCTTACGAGCAGTACTTC. Its translation: CASSIDGGFKPYEQYF. This sequence joins TRBV19 and TRBJ2-7, with a tentative D call TRBD2 (6 bases). Germline values: CDR1 LNHDA, CDR2 SQIVND (reference sequence). The ends were cut back, 3 bases at V and 4 bases at J, with 19 bases in the middle. The CDR3 loop spans 16 amino acids.

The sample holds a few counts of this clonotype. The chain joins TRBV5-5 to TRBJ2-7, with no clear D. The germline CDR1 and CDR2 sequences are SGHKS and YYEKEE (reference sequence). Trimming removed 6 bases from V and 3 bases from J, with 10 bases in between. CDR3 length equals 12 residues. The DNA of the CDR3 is TGTGCCAGCATCAAGAGCCTCTACGAGCAGTACTTC. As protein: CASIKSLYEQYF.